This T cell receptor (beta chain) was sequenced during a study of blood T cells in healthy people across ages. Germline CDR1 SNHLY, CDR2 FYNNEI. V shed 10 bases and J 8 bases; nucleotides not matched to a gene: 5. The CDR3 runs 11 residues. Together with a sample-barcoded 5' primer, a J-beta primer mix was included in a second PCR lasting roughly 6 to 12 cycles. TCRdb re-called the 5' RACE reads through MiXCR, storing one row per CDR3 protein. Among about 900,000 distinct CDR3 sequences, around 49% were seen once, and the ten largest hold roughly 13%. A few counts support this clonotype. The source material was blood. The chain carries TRBV2 and TRBJ2-1; 7 bases align to TRBD2. The clonotype was recovered from a man aged 30-40 years in good health. The CDR3 reads CATAGGYEQFF. In DNA, the CDR3 is TGTGCCACCGCCGGGGGGTATGAGCAGTTCTTC. The full variable domain, in which reference TRBV2 and TRBJ2-1 provide the parts outside the CDR3, is EPEVTQTPSHQVTQMGQEVILRCVPISNHLYFYWYRQILGQKVEFLVSFYNNEISEKSEIFDDQFSVERPDGSNFTLKIRSTKLEDSAMYFCATAGGYEQFFGPGTRLTVL.